Shown below are 25 T cell receptor beta chains from a single sample sequenced in a study of PD-1 blockade in mismatch repair-deficient tumors. Regarding time point: approximately nine-day in vitro stimulation with candidate neoantigen peptide 5. The antigens for these receptors are not known. Sequencing was performed with immunoSEQ multiplex PCR; in TCRdb, only in-frame clones are kept and a portion is missing. The sample has fewer than 16,000 clones, 84% seen once. The starting material was cells cultured in vitro, obtained from a patient treated with pembrolizumab. Receptors originate from an adult with mismatch repair-deficient cancer.

The chain joins TRBV7-3 to TRBJ2-2, with 8 bases identical to TRBD2. CDR3 length: 15 amino acids. V gave up 5 bases and J gave up 8 bases; unmatched junction bases: 10. Germline V gene lookup returns CDR1 SGHTA and CDR2 FQGTGA. CDR3 in DNA: TGTGCCAGCAGCAAACTAGCCGGGACTAGAGGGGAGCTGTTTTTT. Encoded protein: CASSKLAGTRGELFF. Using reference TRBV7-3 and TRBJ2-2 for the parts outside the CDR3, the full variable domain is GAGVSQTPSNKVTEKGKYVELRCDPISGHTALYWYRQSLGQGPEFLIYFQGTGAADDSGLPNDRFFAVRPEGSVSTLKIQRTERGDSAVYLCASSKLAGTRGELFFGEGSRLTVL.

The rearrangement joins TRBV10-3 to TRBJ2-5; D ambiguous. The germline CDR1 and CDR2 sequences are ENHRY and SYGVKD. This CDR3 region has 12 residues. Deletions cut 6 bases from V and 3 bases from J, with 8 bases between. DNA of the CDR3: TGTGCCATCAGCGAAGACGAAGAGACCCAGTACTTC. This translates into CAISEDEETQYF.

V is TRBV6-5 and J is TRBJ2-1, with 10 positions matching TRBD2. Germline lookup yields CDR1 MNHEY and CDR2 SVGAGI. This CDR3 has 16 residues. J gave up 8 bases and V 0 bases, and 7 bases lay outside the gene matches. CDR3 in amino acids: CASSYSNSGRSDEQFF. Written as DNA, the CDR3 is TGTGCCAGCAGTTACTCGAATAGCGGGAGGTCCGATGAGCAGTTCTTC.

The J gene is TRBJ1-1, the V gene TRBV6-5; D is unresolved. The CDR3 has 13 residues. The germline CDR1 and CDR2 sequences are MNHEY and SVGAGI. V lost 2 bases and J lost 1, with 5 bases in between. The CDR3 reads CASSYRKNTEAFF. For the CDR3, the DNA is TGTGCCAGCAGTTACCGCAAGAACACTGAAGCTTTCTTT.

The chain joins TRBV10-3 to TRBJ2-3, with 12 bases that match TRBD2. With V trimmed by 2 bases and J by 4 bases, 7 bases remained unmatched. The CDR3 is made up of 17 amino acids. The germline CDR1 and CDR2 sequences are ENHRY and SYGVKD. The CDR3 DNA reads as TGTGCCATCAGTGAGACTAGCGGGAGGTCTAAGGCAGATACGCAGTATTTT. Translation gives CAISETSGRSKADTQYF.

The rearrangement links TRBV21-1 to TRBJ2-1; TRBD2, the table's D call, lacks a check against the DNA. TRBV21-1 is recorded as a pseudogene. The CDR3 is made up of 21 amino acids. The CDR3 region has the DNA TGTGCCAGCAGCAGGCGGGGGATATTGCTAGCGGGAGGGCCCACCTACAATGAGCAGTTCTTC. It is translated as CASSRRGILLAGGPTYNEQFF.

The V call is TRBV4-1, the J call TRBJ2-5; possible D gene TRBD2, 6 bases. Between the trimmed V and J ends, which lost 5 bases and 7 bases, there was a span of 17 bases. This CDR3 has 14 residues. From germline, CDR1 is MGHRA and CDR2 YSYEKL. CDR3 region: CASSLGLPPRTQYF. For the CDR3, the DNA is TGCGCCAGCAGCTTGGGACTGCCTCCACGGACCCAGTACTTC.

This sequence joins TRBV5-1 and TRBJ2-3, with D possibly called TRBD1 or TRBD2 (6 bases each). V was shortened by 3 bases and J by 4 bases, with 18 bases between the two germline ends. The CDR3 is 16 residues long. The V gene's germline CDR1 is SGHRS and CDR2 YFSETQ. As DNA, the CDR3 is TGCGCCAGCAGCTCCGGGGGCAATTGGCGTGCAGATACGCAGTATTTT. Translating gives CASSSGGNWRADTQYF. The complete variable domain, with remaining parts taken from reference TRBV5-1 and TRBJ2-3, reads KAGVTQTPRYLIKTRGQQVTLSCSPISGHRSVSWYQQTPGQGLQFLFEYFSETQRNKGNFPGRFSGRQFSNSRSEMNVSTLELGDSALYLCASSSGGNWRADTQYFGPGTRLTVL.

CDR3 amino acids: CASSEWAGGPFDEQFF. DNA for the CDR3: TGTGCCAGCAGTGAGTGGGCGGGAGGGCCCTTCGATGAGCAGTTCTTC. This chain joins TRBV6-1 and TRBJ2-1, with 9 bases aligning to TRBD2. There are 16 residues in the CDR3. Trimming took 3 bases from V and 8 from J; bases not matched to a gene: 11. Germline-derived CDR1 and CDR2 are MNHNS and SASEGT.

This rearrangement joins TRBV29-1 to TRBJ1-2; perhaps TRBD1 as D (6 bases). With 3 bases removed from V and 6 bases from J, the gap between germline ends came to 14 bases. The CDR3 is made up of 13 amino acids. Germline V gene lookup returns CDR1 SQVTM and CDR2 ANQGSEA. The CDR3, as DNA: TGCAGCGTTGAGGACAGCCCGGGGGATGGCTACACCTTC. Its protein product is CSVEDSPGDGYTF. The full variable domain, rest sourced from reference TRBV29-1 and TRBJ1-2, is SAVISQKPSRDICQRGTSLTIQCQVDSQVTMMFWYRQQPGQSLTLIATANQGSEATYESGFVIDKFPISRPNLTFSTLTVSNMSPEDSSIYLCSVEDSPGDGYTFGSGTRLTVV.

The gene calls are TRBV27 and TRBJ2-7, with 10 bases matching TRBD1. The trim removed 5 bases at V and 4 bases at J, leaving 5 bases unmatched. The CDR3 has 14 residues. The germline V gene has CDR1 MNHEY and CDR2 SMNVEV (reference sequence). The CDR3 region is CASSHRDRGYEQYF. The DNA of the CDR3 is TGTGCCAGCAGTCACCGGGACAGGGGATACGAGCAGTACTTC.

The chain is built from TRBV7-2 and TRBJ2-3; D remains ambiguous. The CDR3 consists of 11 residues. V was cut by 8 bases and J by 7 bases, with 10 bases left in between. CDR1 is SGHTA and CDR2 is FQGNSA in the germline V gene. Here the CDR3 reads CASSHGNTQYF. The CDR3 DNA is TGTGCCAGCTCCCACGGAAATACGCAGTATTTT.

This clone was detected a few times. The chain links TRBV7-6 to TRBJ2-7, with D possibly matching TRBD2 (5 bases). V was clipped by 1 base and J by 5 bases, with 12 bases between them. CDR1 is SGHVS and CDR2 is FNYEAQ in the germline V gene. The CDR3 spans 14 residues. The CDR3 sequence is CASSLGSGSDEQYF. The DNA of the CDR3 is TGTGCCAGCAGCTTAGGCAGTGGGAGCGACGAGCAGTACTTC.

The chain employs TRBV4-1 and TRBJ1-2; D is uncertain. Between the trimmed V and J ends, which lost 5 bases and 5 bases, there was a span of 6 bases. This CDR3 contains 11 residues. CDR1 is MGHRA, CDR2 YSYEKL, per germline. CDR3 coding DNA: TGCGCCAGCAGCTATAGATATGGCTACACCTTC. It specifies CASSYRYGYTF.

This clone was seen just once. The rearrangement links TRBV6-1 to TRBJ2-1; 14 bases map to TRBD2. Germline loops: CDR1 MNHNS, CDR2 SASEGT. The V and J ends lost 4 bases and 2 bases, in that order; junction bases with no gene match: 7. The CDR3 is 18 residues long. As DNA, the CDR3 is TGTGCCAGCAGTGGGGGACTAGCGGGAGAAGGACCCTACAATGAGCAGTTCTTC. Its translation is CASSGGLAGEGPYNEQFF.

The chain joins TRBV28 to TRBJ1-5; weak D call: TRBD1 (6 bases). The CDR3 length is 15 residues. V was cut by 6 bases and J by 7 bases, with 19 bases left in between. In germline, CDR1 is MDHEN, CDR2 SYDVKM. CDR3 in DNA: TGTGCCAGCAGCTTTCGGAGGGGGGGGCGACAGCCCCAGCATTTT. Its protein product is CASSFRRGGRQPQHF.

As to this clone: The junction does not match germline at one end; this may be a read error. The chain has TRBV5-8 and TRBJ1-5, with D unresolved. CDR3 length equals 12 residues. Germline-derived CDR1 and CDR2 are SGHTS and YDEGEE. The CDR3 sequence is CASGRSNKPQHF. The CDR3 DNA reads as TGTGCCAGCGGTCGGAGCAATAAGCCCCAGCATTTT.

The J gene is TRBJ2-3, the V gene TRBV27, with D unresolved. The germline CDR1 and CDR2 sequences are MNHEY and SMNVEV (reference sequence). The ends were cut back, 7 bases at V and 0 bases at J, with 8 bases in the middle. The CDR3 contains 13 residues. The CDR3 protein is CASKAYSTDTQYF. The DNA of the CDR3 is TGTGCCAGCAAGGCGTATAGCACAGATACGCAGTATTTT.

The chain is built from TRBV6-1 and TRBJ1-6; unclear D gene. The germline V gene encodes CDR1 MNHNS and CDR2 SASEGT. The CDR3 totals 15 residues. V gave up 3 bases and J gave up 9 bases, with 15 bases separating them. DNA of the CDR3: TGTGCCAGCAGTGACGACGTCATTTCCACTTCACCCCTCCACTTT. As protein: CASSDDVISTSPLHF.

This clone has a handful of counts. V is TRBV29-1 and J is TRBJ2-1, with 7 bases aligning to TRBD2. Trimming took 3 bases from V and 3 from J; bases not matched to a gene: 11. Germline V CDR1 and CDR2: SQVTM, ANQGSEA. This CDR3 contains 16 residues. In DNA form, the CDR3 reads TGCAGCGTTGAGCTCCGGGAGGTTCAATACTACAATGAGCAGTTCTTC. Amino acids: CSVELREVQYYNEQFF.

V and J are TRBV6-4 and TRBJ2-5; 9 bases fit TRBD2. Losses at the gene ends were 8 bases for V and 6 bases for J; bases not matched to a gene: 7. The CDR3 is 13 amino acids. The V gene's germline CDR1 is MRHNA and CDR2 SNTAGT. Written as DNA, the CDR3 is TGTGCCAGCGGCGGGAGGGCCTCGAAGACCCAGTACTTC. Its translation is CASGGRASKTQYF.

V gene TRBV6-5 combines with J gene TRBJ1-2, with 7 bases fitting TRBD1. CDR1 and CDR2 (germline): MNHEY, SVGAGI. The CDR3 totals 14 residues. The V segment lost 6 bases and the J segment 3 bases; nucleotides outside the gene matches: 7. As DNA, the CDR3 is TGTGCCAGCAGCCGGACAGGAGGGGACTATGGCTACACCTTC. Its protein is CASSRTGGDYGYTF.

The gene calls are TRBV27 and TRBJ1-1; D is unclear. V gave up 2 bases and J gave up 7 bases, with 11 bases separating them. This CDR3 has 13 amino acids. Looked up from germline, CDR1 is MNHEY and CDR2 is SMNVEV (reference sequence). This CDR3 reads CASSLNRDLEAFF. CDR3 DNA sequence: TGTGCCAGCAGTTTAAATCGAGACCTTGAAGCTTTCTTT.

This clone appeared a single time. The chain carries TRBV5-4 and TRBJ2-6, with D uncertain. The CDR3 is 15 amino acids. With 0 bases removed from V and 1 base from J, the gap between germline ends came to 5 bases. In germline, CDR1 is SGHNT, CDR2 YYREEE (reference sequence). The CDR3 is CASSLGGSGANVLTF. CDR3 DNA sequence: TGTGCCAGCAGCTTGGGGGGTTCTGGGGCCAACGTCCTGACTTTC. The variable domain in full, with the rest retrieved from reference TRBV5-4 and TRBJ2-6, is ETGVTQSPTHLIKTRGQQVTLRCSSQSGHNTVSWYQQALGQGPQFIFQYYREEENGRGNFPPRFSGLQFPNYSSELNVNALELDDSALYLCASSLGGSGANVLTFGAGSRLTVL.

This sequence joins TRBV27 and TRBJ1-1, with 9 bases identical to TRBD1. This CDR3 is built from 13 residues. V dropped 11 bases and J dropped 6; count of bases not matched to a gene: 10. The germline gives CDR1 MNHEY, CDR2 SMNVEV (reference sequence). CDR3 DNA: TGTGCCTTCCACAGGGGGCTTGTTCCTGAAGCTTTCTTT. It is translated as CAFHRGLVPEAFF.